This TCR beta chain was sequenced in a study of shared clonotypes between healthy human individuals. The assay was immunoSEQ multiplex PCR, and TCRdb's table has in-frame clones only and misses some. The sample lists 2.3 million or so clones, 90% to 95% occurring once. Findings of the study overall: Naive subsets typically showed greater estimated richness than memory subsets.

About this clone itself: The antigen is undetermined.

The CDR3 extends over 15 amino acids. The V gene end was trimmed by 5 bases and the J gene end by 0 bases; junction bases not matched to a gene: 6. From germline, CDR1 is LNHDA and CDR2 SQIVND (reference sequence). The chain has TRBV19 and TRBJ1-2, with 7 bases identical to TRBD1. What was sequenced was naive CD4+ T cells from PBMCs. Stated subset: CD45RA+ positively selected. This clonotype originated in a man aged 18 to 29 in good health. Some clones in this sample may be carry-over from other donors' samples. The CDR3 coding sequence is TGTGCCAGTAGTTTAACCGGGACAGCTAACTATGGCTACACCTTC. Protein sequence: CASSLTGTANYGYTF.